This paragraph reports one T cell receptor beta chain. The record originates from a study of blood T cell repertoires in COVID-19. Study-wide context: PBMCs, B-cell-depleted T cells, or T cells provided the cDNA or gDNA that made up the material.

Profiled with immunoSEQ multiplex PCR; TCRdb holds only in-frame clones, not every one. The repertoire holds 150,000 to 200,000 clones, with nearly 90% as singletons. V lost 8 bases to trimming and J lost 1 base, with 3 bases between them. Germline V gene lookup returns CDR1 MNHEY and CDR2 SVGAGI. The CDR3 covers 11 residues. The origin of this receptor is a man aged 60 to 75 with active or convalescent COVID-19. Sequencing input: peripheral blood. The chain uses TRBV6-5 and TRBJ2-1; no clear D gene. The CDR3 nucleotides read TGTGCCAGCTTATCCTACAATGAGCAGTTCTTC. This encodes CASLSYNEQFF.